This T cell receptor (beta chain) was recovered during a study of Tregs in tolerant kidney transplant recipients. Sequencing used immunoSEQ multiplex PCR; TCRdb keeps in-frame clones, though not all of them. Of some 110,000 clones listed, about 91% are singletons. V lost 2 bases and J lost 3, with 17 bases in between. Germline values: CDR1 KGHSH, CDR2 LQKENI. The CDR3 spans 17 residues. Material: CD4+ T cells from blood. V usage is TRBV18 and J usage is TRBJ2-1, with D uncertain. This TCR derives from a human donor in good health. The CDR3 loop is CASSPKQGPTGYNEQFF. The CDR3 DNA reads as TGTGCCAGCTCACCAAAGCAAGGCCCTACGGGCTACAATGAGCAGTTCTTC.